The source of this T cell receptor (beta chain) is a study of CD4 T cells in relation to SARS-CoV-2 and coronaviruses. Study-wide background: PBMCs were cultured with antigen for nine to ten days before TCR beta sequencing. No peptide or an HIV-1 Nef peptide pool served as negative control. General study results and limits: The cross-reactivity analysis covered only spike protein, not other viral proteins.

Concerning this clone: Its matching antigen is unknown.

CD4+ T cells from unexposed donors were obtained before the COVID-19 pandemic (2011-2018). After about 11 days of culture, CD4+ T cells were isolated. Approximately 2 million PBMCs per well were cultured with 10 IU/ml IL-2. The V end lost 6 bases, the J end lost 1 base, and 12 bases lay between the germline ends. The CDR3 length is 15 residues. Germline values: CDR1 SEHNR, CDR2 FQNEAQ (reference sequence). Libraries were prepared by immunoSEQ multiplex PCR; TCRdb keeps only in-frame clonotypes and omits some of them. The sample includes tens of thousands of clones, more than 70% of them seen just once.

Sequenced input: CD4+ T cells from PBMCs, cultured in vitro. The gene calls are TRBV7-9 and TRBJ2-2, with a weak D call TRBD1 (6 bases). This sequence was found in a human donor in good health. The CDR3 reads CASRRDTLNTGELFF. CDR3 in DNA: TGTGCCAGCAGACGGGACACTTTGAACACCGGGGAGCTGTTTTTT.